The 10 T cell receptor beta chains in this list originate from one sample, sequenced in a study of blood T cell repertoires in COVID-19. Sequencing used immunoSEQ multiplex PCR; TCRdb keeps in-frame clones, though not all of them. The top ten clones hold about a fifth of a sample with tens of thousands of clones, around 69% of them seen once. Sequencing was done on a sample of peripheral blood. The receptors here all came from a human donor in a cohort sampled during active or convalescent COVID-19.

The chain links TRBV29-1 to TRBJ2-3, with 14 bases fitting TRBD2. This CDR3 is built from 16 residues. Trimming cost V 6 bases and J 2 bases; bases outside gene matches: 7. Per the germline V gene, CDR1 is SQVTM and CDR2 is ANQGSEA. The CDR3 reads CSVSGTSGRVTDTQYF. CDR3 DNA sequence: TGCAGCGTGTCCGGGACTAGCGGGAGAGTCACAGATACGCAGTATTTT.

This clone has a single count. This chain joins TRBV9 and TRBJ2-5; 8 bases align to TRBD2. The junction had 12 bases not matched to a gene; V was cut back by 1 base and J by 4 bases. Germline V gene lookup returns CDR1 SGDLS and CDR2 YYNGEE. This CDR3 region has 17 residues. In DNA, the CDR3 is TGTGCCAGCAGCGTAAGGGGGGGGACTAGTGGGCTAGAGACCCAGTACTTC. As protein: CASSVRGGTSGLETQYF.

This chain connects TRBV3-1 (or the pseudogene TRBV3-2) to TRBJ1-2, with 7 bases identical to TRBD1. Germline CDR1 reads LGHDT; CDR2 reads YNNKEL (reference sequence). CDR3 size: 14 residues. Germline trimming cut 5 bases from V and 3 bases from J; bases unmatched to any gene: 6. CDR3 amino acids: CASSTTGVDYGYTF. The CDR3 nucleotides are TGTGCCAGCAGCACTACAGGGGTGGACTATGGCTACACCTTC.

The chain has TRBV6-1 and TRBJ1-2; 7 bases map to TRBD1. Germline CDR1 MNHNS, CDR2 SASEGT. The CDR3 covers 16 residues. After removal of 3 bases from V and 4 bases from J, the junction contained 11 bases not matched to a gene. The CDR3 spells CASSDPSGTVTYGYTF. CDR3 sequence (DNA): TGTGCCAGCAGTGACCCATCCGGGACAGTGACCTATGGCTACACCTTC.

The chain couples TRBV29-1 to TRBJ1-5, with D maybe TRBD1 (5 bases). The germline V gene has CDR1 SQVTM and CDR2 ANQGSEA. V lost 6 bases and J lost 2, with 8 bases in between. The CDR3 runs to 12 residues. The CDR3 DNA is TGCAGCGTGGGAGGGGGCAATCAGCCCCAGCATTTT. Amino acid sequence: CSVGGGNQPQHF.

V and J are TRBV19 and TRBJ1-2, with 9 bases matching TRBD1. From germline, CDR1 is LNHDA and CDR2 SQIVND (reference sequence). Germline trimming cut 7 bases from V and 5 bases from J; bases unmatched to any gene: 8. CDR3 length: 14 amino acids. The CDR3 region has the DNA TGTGCCAGTACTGGGACAGGGAGACCTTATGGCTACACCTTC. This codes for CASTGTGRPYGYTF.

This chain uses TRBV5-1 with TRBJ1-4; D remains unclear. The CDR3 extends over 14 amino acids. Deletions cut 4 bases from V and 7 bases from J, with 14 bases between. The germline V gene encodes CDR1 SGHRS and CDR2 YFSETQ. The CDR3 DNA reads as TGCGCCAGCAGCCTCGGCGGCGAAGGTGAAAAACTGTTTTTT. Amino acid sequence: CASSLGGEGEKLFF.

This clone has a single count. This chain uses TRBV6-5 with TRBJ1-5; no reliable D call. This CDR3 is built from 16 residues. Trimming removed 4 bases from V and 4 bases from J, with 17 bases in between. CDR1 and CDR2 from the germline V gene are MNHEY and SVGAGI. The CDR3 DNA follows: TGTGCCAGCAGTTTACATACCGGACTGCTTAATCAGCCCCAGCATTTT. Its translation: CASSLHTGLLNQPQHF.

Only one count was recorded for this clone. V gene TRBV6-1 combines with J gene TRBJ1-1; TRBD1 might be the D (5 bases). Per the germline V gene, CDR1 is MNHNS and CDR2 is SASEGT. The germline V and J ends were trimmed by 2 bases and 4 bases, with 8 bases remaining between them. The CDR3 is made up of 13 amino acids. Written as DNA, the CDR3 is TGTGCCAGCAGTGAAAGGGGATCCACTGAAGCTTTCTTT. Amino acid sequence: CASSERGSTEAFF.

The rearrangement joins TRBV29-1 to TRBJ2-7; perhaps TRBD1 as D (6 bases). V dropped 4 bases and J dropped 5 bases, with 6 bases sitting between them. Germline loops: CDR1 SQVTM, CDR2 ANQGSEA. This CDR3 is built from 10 residues. CDR3: CSVAGDEQYF. The CDR3 DNA reads TGCAGCGTTGCAGGGGACGAGCAGTACTTC.